This T cell receptor beta chain was observed in a study of Ad26.COV2.S vaccination and SARS-CoV-2 variants. Overall study: Dosing was one shot or two shots 56 days apart. Study-wide findings and caveats: The TCR breadth and depth analyses may have understated or missed part of the total T cell responses. Those who received the vaccine showed greater spike-specific TCR breadth than those given placebo.

Described treatment: about 20 received Ad26.COV2.S at low or high dose, single or two shots; a few received placebo; per-sample allocation not given. Day 63 after the first vaccine or placebo injection was the time point for sampling. As for this clone: Its antigen is still unknown.

Germline V gene lookup returns CDR1 SNHLY and CDR2 FYNNEI. The V segment lost 4 bases and the J segment 2 bases; nucleotides outside the gene matches: 4. The CDR3 totals 16 residues. Clones were sequenced by immunoSEQ multiplex PCR, and TCRdb holds only the in-frame ones, with some missing. The table has 300,000 to 400,000 clones, around 89% seen once; the top ten hold approximately 5%. The sequence was collected from a person aged 18-65 years who received the Ad26.COV2.S COVID-19 vaccine or a placebo. This specimen was peripheral blood, taken in a trial of Ad26.COV2.S vaccine versus placebo. V usage is TRBV2 and J usage is TRBJ1-4, with 10 bases fitting TRBD1. CDR3 loop: CASSGQGARTNEKLFF. CDR3 nucleotides: TGTGCCAGCAGTGGACAGGGGGCGCGGACTAATGAAAAACTGTTTTTT.